Listed here are 8 T cell receptor beta chains from one sample, sequenced in a study of blood T cell repertoires in COVID-19. Sequencing was performed with immunoSEQ multiplex PCR; in TCRdb, only in-frame clones are kept and a portion is missing. The repertoire consists of about 83,000 clones, with roughly 80% occurring once and the leading ten covering roughly a sixth. The specimen was peripheral blood. The receptors were sampled from a woman aged 80 or over with acute or convalescent COVID-19.

This chain uses TRBV2 with TRBJ2-1; D possibly corresponds to TRBD2 (5 bases). This CDR3 has 11 amino acids. The germline V gene encodes CDR1 SNHLY and CDR2 FYNNEI. V was shortened by 6 bases and J by 8 bases, with 8 bases between the two germline ends. The CDR3 DNA follows: TGTGCCAGCAGCCCGGAGGATGAGCAGTTCTTC. Its translation: CASSPEDEQFF.

The chain is built from TRBV5-1 and TRBJ2-5, with 8 nucleotides matching TRBD2. Germline V gene lookup returns CDR1 SGHRS and CDR2 YFSETQ. The CDR3 has 16 amino acids. Trimming at V came to 2 bases and at J to 2 bases, leaving 8 bases not matched to a gene. This CDR3 reads CASSLWWRGDQETQYF. Written as DNA, the CDR3 is TGCGCCAGCAGCTTATGGTGGCGGGGGGATCAAGAGACCCAGTACTTC.

This clone showed up just once. The genes are TRBV29-1 and TRBJ2-3; 7 nucleotides agree with TRBD2. Losses at the gene ends were 3 bases for V and 6 bases for J; bases not matched to a gene: 9. CDR3 length: 14 residues. CDR1 is SQVTM and CDR2 is ANQGSEA in the germline V gene. The CDR3 nucleotides are TGCAGCGTTGAGGGACTACTCAGCGCGGATACGCAGTATTTT. Its translation: CSVEGLLSADTQYF.

The gene calls are TRBV7-2 and TRBJ1-5, with no clear D. Trimming shortened V by 4 bases and J by 2 bases, and 9 bases separated the two germline ends. The CDR3 contains 14 residues. Germline V gene sequence: CDR1 SGHTA, CDR2 FQGNSA. Written as DNA, the CDR3 is TGTGCCAGCAGCTGGCGGATGGGCAATCAGCCCCAGCATTTT. Amino acid sequence: CASSWRMGNQPQHF.

The V call is TRBV7-8, the J call TRBJ1-5, with 7 bases identical to TRBD1. The J segment lost 0 bases and the V segment lost 4 bases, leaving 6 bases of the junction unmatched. This CDR3 spans 16 amino acids. Germline-derived CDR1 and CDR2 are SGHVS and FQNEAQ. CDR3 nucleotides: TGTGCCAGCAGCTCGGGACAGCGACTTAGCAATCAGCCCCAGCATTTT. It encodes CASSSGQRLSNQPQHF.

The gene calls are TRBV5-1 and TRBJ2-1, with TRBD1 matching over 7 bases. The CDR3 contains 12 residues. Trimming took 4 bases from V and 8 from J; bases not matched to a gene: 3. Looked up from germline, CDR1 is SGHRS and CDR2 is YFSETQ. In DNA form, the CDR3 reads TGCGCCAGCAGCAGGGACAGCTATGAGCAGTTCTTC. As protein: CASSRDSYEQFF. The full variable domain, with the rest looked up from reference TRBV5-1 and TRBJ2-1, is KAGVTQTPRYLIKTRGQQVTLSCSPISGHRSVSWYQQTPGQGLQFLFEYFSETQRNKGNFPGRFSGRQFSNSRSEMNVSTLELGDSALYLCASSRDSYEQFFGPGTRLTVL.

The chain couples TRBV3-1 (or the pseudogene TRBV3-2) to TRBJ2-1, with D uncertain. The length of the CDR3 is 13 residues. V gave up 1 base and J gave up 12 bases, with 13 bases separating them. From germline, CDR1 is LGHDT and CDR2 YNNKEL (reference sequence). CDR3 protein: CASSQGSGTGQFF. The DNA of the CDR3 is TGTGCCAGCAGCCAAGGTTCGGGTACCGGGCAGTTCTTC.

In this sample, this clone turned up a few times. For the CDR3, the DNA is TGTGCCAGCAGTTTATACGGGGGTCAATACAATGAGCAGTTCTTC. This codes for CASSLYGGQYNEQFF. V and J are TRBV28 and TRBJ2-1, with D maybe TRBD2 (6 bases). CDR3 length equals 15 residues. Germline V lookup: CDR1 MDHEN, CDR2 SYDVKM. V dropped 1 base and J dropped 4 bases, with 11 bases sitting between them.